A single sample is the source of the 20 T cell receptor beta chains below, sequenced in a study of shared clonotypes between healthy human individuals. Measured with immunoSEQ multiplex PCR; TCRdb has only the in-frame clones, and not every one. The table has approximately 720,000 clones, more than 70% seen once. Specimen: memory CD4+ T cells sorted from blood. Specified subset: CD45RA-negative fraction. The receptors derive from a woman in her 30s in good health.

This chain links TRBV30 with TRBJ1-5; the D gene is possibly TRBD1 (5 bases). Germline assignment: CDR1 GTSNPN and CDR2 SVGIG (reference sequence). The CDR3 covers 15 residues. V was trimmed by 6 bases and J by 0 bases, leaving 15 bases between them. CDR3 protein: CACHTGTGSNQPQHF. CDR3 DNA: TGTGCCTGTCACACCGGGACCGGTAGCAATCAGCCCCAGCATTTT.

The V call is TRBV28, the J call TRBJ1-1, with D possibly being TRBD1 (6 bases). The germline CDR1 and CDR2 sequences are MDHEN and SYDVKM. This CDR3 contains 12 residues. V lost 7 bases and J lost 11, with 17 bases in between. DNA of the CDR3: TGTGCCAGCACCGCAGGGGTTCCCGCGGCTTTCTTT. This translates into CASTAGVPAAFF.

The count of this clone is one. The junction departs from germline at one end; a sequencing error may be responsible. The chain joins TRBV6-1 to TRBJ1-2; no definite D call. The CDR3 runs to 10 residues. The germline V gene has CDR1 MNHNS and CDR2 SASEGT. CDR3 sequence: CASSEVVSAF. In DNA, the CDR3 is TGTGCCAGCAGTGAAGTGGTATCTGCCTTC.

The chain is built from TRBV2 and TRBJ2-7; TRBD1 aligns across 11 bases. With 3 bases clipped from V and 7 bases from J, the junction kept 11 bases outside the gene matches. This CDR3 contains 16 residues. In germline, CDR1 is SNHLY, CDR2 FYNNEI. In DNA, the CDR3 is TGTGCCAGCAGTGAGTTGGGGACAGGGGGAAGTAGGGAGCAGTACTTC. This gives the protein CASSELGTGGSREQYF.

The chain employs TRBV27 and TRBJ2-7; 8 nucleotides line up with TRBD1. Germline V gives CDR1 MNHEY, CDR2 SMNVEV (reference sequence). V lost 5 bases, J lost 4 bases, and 4 bases stayed unmatched. The CDR3 has 13 amino acids. The CDR3 spells CASSRTGLYEQYF. CDR3 sequence (DNA): TGTGCCAGCAGTCGGACAGGGTTGTACGAGCAGTACTTC.

This clone was recorded a few times. The rearrangement uses TRBV5-4 and TRBJ2-3; 7 bases match TRBD1. Trimming took 6 bases from V and 1 from J; bases not matched to a gene: 5. The germline CDR1 and CDR2 sequences are SGHNT and YYREEE (reference sequence). CDR3 size: 14 residues. DNA of the CDR3: TGTGCCAGCACGGGACAGAGGGGCACAGATACGCAGTATTTT. It encodes CASTGQRGTDTQYF.

The chain combines TRBV27 with TRBJ2-2; TRBD2 might be the D (6 bases). Germline lookup yields CDR1 MNHEY and CDR2 SMNVEV (reference sequence). The CDR3 covers 15 residues. The V gene lost 6 bases and the J gene lost 8 bases, with 19 bases spanning the gap. The CDR3 is CASSYRDSYPGELFF. CDR3 sequence (DNA): TGTGCCAGCAGCTACCGGGACTCGTATCCAGGGGAGCTGTTTTTT.

The chain employs TRBV11-2 and TRBJ1-4; D ambiguous. V shed 1 base and J shed 12 bases, with 12 bases lying between them. The CDR3 consists of 13 residues. The germline gives CDR1 SGHAT, CDR2 FQNNGV. As DNA, the CDR3 is TGTGCCAGCAGCTTAGTCGGCGGAAGGGAACTGTTTTTT. Translating it yields CASSLVGGRELFF.

CDR3 region: CASSRQGPYEQYF. DNA of the CDR3: TGTGCCAGCAGTCGACAGGGGCCCTACGAGCAGTACTTC. The V gene is TRBV11-2, the J gene TRBJ2-7, with 8 bases fitting TRBD1. Germline V lookup: CDR1 SGHAT, CDR2 FQNNGV. V lost 6 bases to trimming and J lost 2 bases; unmatched junction nucleotides: 3. This CDR3 has 13 amino acids.

J is TRBJ2-1 and V is TRBV29-1; TRBD2 aligns across 8 bases. The CDR3 extends over 14 amino acids. Germline V gene lookup returns CDR1 SQVTM and CDR2 ANQGSEA. After removal of 7 bases from V and 4 bases from J, the junction contained 9 bases not matched to a gene. CDR3 in amino acids: CSARTREGYNEQFF. DNA for the CDR3: TGCAGCGCCAGAACCCGGGAGGGTTACAATGAGCAGTTCTTC.

The chain is built from TRBV19 and TRBJ2-6; 9 bases match TRBD1. Germline CDR1 is LNHDA and CDR2 is SQIVND (reference sequence). After removal of 6 bases from V and 0 bases from J, the junction contained 3 bases not matched to a gene. CDR3 size: 16 residues. CDR3 bases: TGTGCCAGTAGCCCACAGGGGGCCTCTGGGGCCAACGTCCTGACTTTC. Its protein product is CASSPQGASGANVLTF. Variable domain in full (rest from reference TRBV19 and TRBJ2-6): DGGITQSPKYLFRKEGQNVTLSCEQNLNHDAMYWYRQDPGQGLRLIYYSQIVNDFQKGDIAEGYSVSREKKESFPLTVTSAQKNPTAFYLCASSPQGASGANVLTFGAGSRLTVL.

The chain employs TRBV6-1 and TRBJ1-3; no definite D call. Trimming shortened V by 0 bases and J by 2 bases, and 5 bases separated the two germline ends. The CDR3 length is 14 residues. The germline V gene encodes CDR1 MNHNS and CDR2 SASEGT. The CDR3 sequence: CASSEAGTGNTIYF. CDR3 coding DNA: TGTGCCAGCAGTGAAGCGGGGACTGGAAACACCATATATTTT.

The chain has TRBV7-9 and TRBJ2-5, with a tentative D call TRBD1 (6 bases). Germline lookup yields CDR1 SEHNR and CDR2 FQNEAQ (reference sequence). V was shortened by 5 bases and J by 1 base, with 14 bases between the two germline ends. The CDR3 runs 15 residues. Written as DNA, the CDR3 is TGTGCCAGCAGCGACCGGGACAATCTCCAAGAGACCCAGTACTTC. This translates into CASSDRDNLQETQYF. The full variable domain, with the rest looked up from reference TRBV7-9 and TRBJ2-5, is DTGVSQNPRHKITKRGQNVTFRCDPISEHNRLYWYRQTLGQGPEFLTYFQNEAQLEKSRLLSDRFSAERPKGSFSTLEIQRTEQGDSAMYLCASSDRDNLQETQYFGPGTRLLVL.

The chain joins TRBV7-8 to TRBJ2-5, with D possibly TRBD1 on 5 matching bases. This CDR3 has 15 amino acids. Trimming pared 1 base from V and 0 bases from J, leaving 9 bases between. The germline CDR1 and CDR2 sequences are SGHVS and FQNEAQ. CDR3 region: CASSLGQTYQETQYF. The CDR3 coding sequence is TGTGCCAGCAGCTTAGGACAGACCTACCAAGAGACCCAGTACTTC.

The chain carries TRBV5-1 and TRBJ2-7, with 7 bases that match TRBD2. Germline CDR1 SGHRS, CDR2 YFSETQ. The CDR3 spans 13 residues. Losses at the gene ends were 4 bases for V and 3 bases for J; bases not matched to a gene: 4. CDR3 loop: CASSTGTIYEQYF. DNA for the CDR3: TGCGCCAGCAGCACCGGGACTATCTACGAGCAGTACTTC. Together with reference TRBV5-1 and TRBJ2-7, the CDR3 gives the full variable domain: KAGVTQTPRYLIKTRGQQVTLSCSPISGHRSVSWYQQTPGQGLQFLFEYFSETQRNKGNFPGRFSGRQFSNSRSEMNVSTLELGDSALYLCASSTGTIYEQYFGPGTRLTVT.

This clone was detected many times. The sample has other DNA sequences that encode this CDR3 too. The V call is TRBV18, the J call TRBJ2-7; 7 nucleotides line up with TRBD1. The CDR3 is 14 residues long. CDR1 and CDR2 (germline): KGHSH, LQKENI. With V trimmed by 4 bases and J by 1 base, 4 bases remained unmatched. The CDR3 nucleotides read TGTGCCAGCTCACACCCGGGACAGTCCTACGAGCAGTACTTC. Encoded protein: CASSHPGQSYEQYF.

The V gene is TRBV19, the J gene TRBJ2-7, with TRBD1 as a possible D gene (5 bases). V was trimmed by 1 base and J by 11 bases, leaving 18 bases between them. CDR3 size: 14 residues. The germline CDR1 and CDR2 sequences are LNHDA and SQIVND (reference sequence). CDR3 residues: CASSIANSGRAKYF. The CDR3 nucleotides are TGTGCCAGTAGTATAGCTAATTCGGGCAGGGCGAAGTACTTC.

This rearrangement joins TRBV28 to TRBJ2-7; 7 bases fit TRBD2. CDR3 length: 14 amino acids. V trimming: 8 bases; J trimming: 6 bases; junction bases outside the gene matches: 13. Germline loops: CDR1 MDHEN, CDR2 SYDVKM. This chain's CDR3 is CASQTGTNPSEQYF. CDR3 coding DNA: TGTGCCAGCCAGACCGGGACTAACCCTTCCGAGCAGTACTTC.

With regard to this clone: The same CDR3 also results from other DNA sequences found in this sample. The chain links TRBV10-1 to TRBJ2-5; no clear D gene. The germline CDR1 and CDR2 sequences are WNHNN and SYGVQD (reference sequence). Trimming pared 4 bases from V and 0 bases from J, leaving 6 bases between. The CDR3 totals 13 residues. The CDR3 nucleotides are TGCGCCAGCAGTGCCGGAGACCAAGAGACCCAGTACTTC. This encodes CASSAGDQETQYF.

CDR3 loop: CASSDREFYGYTF. In DNA form, the CDR3 reads TGTGCCAGCAGCGACAGGGAGTTCTATGGCTACACCTTC. The chain has TRBV6-1 and TRBJ1-2; 7 bases are a match to TRBD1. The CDR3 is 13 amino acids. V shed 6 bases, J shed 4 bases, and the junction held 5 bases outside the gene matches. The V gene's germline CDR1 is MNHNS and CDR2 SASEGT.